This section outlines one T cell receptor beta chain sequence together with its context. One Seattle source followed patients from active infection through their disease course. The repertoire was sequenced with immunoSEQ multiplex PCR; TCRdb's copy has only in-frame clones and lacks some. The sample yields 200,000 to 250,000 clones, 85% seen once. This record belongs to a study of blood T cell repertoires in COVID-19. Study-wide context: Acute and convalescent COVID-19 specimens originated in the United States, Italy and Spain. Sample material is recorded as cDNA or gDNA derived from T cells, B-cell-depleted T cells, or PBMCs.

This clonotype was obtained from a woman aged 70-85 years with COVID-19, enrolled during active disease. What was sequenced was peripheral blood.

In nucleotides, the CDR3 is TGTGCCAGCAGCCTCGGGGTGAATGCTGAAGCTTTCTTT. Translating gives CASSLGVNAEAFF. This chain joins TRBV6-5 and TRBJ1-1; D is unresolved. The CDR3 is 13 amino acids. V was clipped by 6 bases and J by 6 bases, with 14 bases between them. Germline V gene lookup returns CDR1 MNHEY and CDR2 SVGAGI.